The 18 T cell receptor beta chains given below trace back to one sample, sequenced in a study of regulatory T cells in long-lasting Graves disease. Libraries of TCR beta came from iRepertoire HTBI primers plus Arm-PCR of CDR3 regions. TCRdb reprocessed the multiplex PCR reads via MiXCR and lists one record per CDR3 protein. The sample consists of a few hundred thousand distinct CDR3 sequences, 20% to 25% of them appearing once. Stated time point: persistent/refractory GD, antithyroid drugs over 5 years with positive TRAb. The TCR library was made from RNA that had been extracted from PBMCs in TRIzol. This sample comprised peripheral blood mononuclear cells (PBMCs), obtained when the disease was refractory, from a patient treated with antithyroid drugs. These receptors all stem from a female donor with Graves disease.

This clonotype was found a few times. For the CDR3, the DNA is TGTGCCAGCAGTTACGGTCGCCGGAACTATGGCTACACCTTC. This gives the protein CASSYGRRNYGYTF. The chain carries TRBV6-2 or TRBV6-3 and TRBJ1-2; D remains ambiguous. V dropped 2 bases and J dropped 2 bases, with 9 bases sitting between them. This CDR3 contains 14 residues. The germline CDR1 and CDR2 sequences are MNHEY and SVGEGT.

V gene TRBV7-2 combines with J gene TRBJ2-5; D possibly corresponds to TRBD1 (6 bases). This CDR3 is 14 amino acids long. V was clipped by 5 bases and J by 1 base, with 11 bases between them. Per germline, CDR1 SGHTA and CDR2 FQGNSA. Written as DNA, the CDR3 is TGTGCCAGCAGCCCCGAGACAGGCCAAGAGACCCAGTACTTC. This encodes CASSPETGQETQYF.

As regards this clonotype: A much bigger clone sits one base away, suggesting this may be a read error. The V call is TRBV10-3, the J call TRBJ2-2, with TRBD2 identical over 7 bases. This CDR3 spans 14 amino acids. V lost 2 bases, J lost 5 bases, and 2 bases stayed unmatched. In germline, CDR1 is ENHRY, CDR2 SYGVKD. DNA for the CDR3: TGTGCCATCAGTGAGAAGGGAGGGACCGGGGAGCTGTTTTTT. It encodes CAISEKGGTGELFF.

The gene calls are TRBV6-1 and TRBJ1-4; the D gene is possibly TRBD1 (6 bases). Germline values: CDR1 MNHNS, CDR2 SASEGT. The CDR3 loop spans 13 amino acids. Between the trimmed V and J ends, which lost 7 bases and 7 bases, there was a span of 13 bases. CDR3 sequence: CASNDRTLEKLFF. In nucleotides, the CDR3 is TGTGCCAGCAACGACAGGACCCTTGAAAAACTGTTTTTT.

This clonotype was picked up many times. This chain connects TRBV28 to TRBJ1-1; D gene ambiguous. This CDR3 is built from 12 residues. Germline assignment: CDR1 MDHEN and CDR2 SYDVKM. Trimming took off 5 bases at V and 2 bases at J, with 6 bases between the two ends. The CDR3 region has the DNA TGTGCCAGCAGTGCTTTTAACACTGAAGCTTTCTTT. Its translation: CASSAFNTEAFF.

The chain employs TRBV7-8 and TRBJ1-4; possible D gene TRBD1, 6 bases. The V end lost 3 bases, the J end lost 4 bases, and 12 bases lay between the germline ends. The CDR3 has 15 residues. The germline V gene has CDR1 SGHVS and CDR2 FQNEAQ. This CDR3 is CASSFNREFNEKLFF. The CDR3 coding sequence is TGTGCCAGCAGCTTCAACAGGGAGTTTAATGAAAAACTGTTTTTT.

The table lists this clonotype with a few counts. The CDR3 coding sequence is TGTGCCAGTAGACAACAGGCGTTCTCTGGAAACACCATATATTTT. Its translation is CASRQQAFSGNTIYF. The gene calls are TRBV19 and TRBJ1-3, with D perhaps TRBD1 (5 bases). CDR1 is LNHDA and CDR2 is SQIVND in the germline V gene (reference sequence). The CDR3 has 15 amino acids. V lost 6 bases to trimming and J lost 0 bases, with 12 bases between them.

The CDR3 DNA is TGTGCCAGCAGTCTAGGAGTGAGGGGGGTAATTCAGCCCCAGCATTTT. It yields the protein CASSLGVRGVIQPQHF. V usage is TRBV28 and J usage is TRBJ1-5; D is perhaps TRBD1 (6 bases). The CDR3 runs 16 residues. Germline CDR1 reads MDHEN; CDR2 reads SYDVKM. Trimming removed 5 bases at V and 6 bases at J, with 20 bases between.

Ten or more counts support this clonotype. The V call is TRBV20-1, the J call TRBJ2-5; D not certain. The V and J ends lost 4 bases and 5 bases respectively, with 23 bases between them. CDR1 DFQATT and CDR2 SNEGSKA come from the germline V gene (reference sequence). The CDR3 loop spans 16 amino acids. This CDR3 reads CSAKELGAALGETQYF. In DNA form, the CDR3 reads TGCAGTGCTAAGGAACTGGGTGCTGCACTGGGGGAGACCCAGTACTTC.

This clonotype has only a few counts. Written as DNA, the CDR3 is TGTGCCAGCAGCTCCCTCGGGGAAAGCACTGAAGCTTTCTTT. Its protein product is CASSSLGESTEAFF. This chain connects TRBV7-9 to TRBJ1-1; no clear D gene. CDR1 and CDR2 from the germline V gene are SEHNR and FQNEAQ (reference sequence). V was shortened by 4 bases and J by 4 bases, with 13 bases between the two germline ends. This CDR3 spans 14 amino acids.

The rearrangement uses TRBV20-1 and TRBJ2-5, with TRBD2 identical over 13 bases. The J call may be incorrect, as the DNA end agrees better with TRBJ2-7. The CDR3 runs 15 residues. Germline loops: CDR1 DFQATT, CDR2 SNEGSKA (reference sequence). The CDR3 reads CSASQTSGRMGEQYF. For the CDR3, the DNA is TGCAGTGCTAGCCAGACTAGCGGGAGGATGGGCGAGCAGTACTTC.

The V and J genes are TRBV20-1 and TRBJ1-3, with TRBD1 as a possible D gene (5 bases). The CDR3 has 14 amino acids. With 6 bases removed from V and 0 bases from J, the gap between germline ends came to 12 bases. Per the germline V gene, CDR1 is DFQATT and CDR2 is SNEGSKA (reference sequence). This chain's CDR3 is CSAPDSSSGNTIYF. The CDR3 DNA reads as TGCAGTGCCCCTGACAGCAGCTCTGGAAACACCATATATTTT.

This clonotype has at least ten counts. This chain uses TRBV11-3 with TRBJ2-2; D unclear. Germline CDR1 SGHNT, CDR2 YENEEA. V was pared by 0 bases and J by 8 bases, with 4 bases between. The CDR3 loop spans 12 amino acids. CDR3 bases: TGTGCCAGCAGCTTAGATGCGGGGGAGCTGTTTTTT. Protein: CASSLDAGELFF.

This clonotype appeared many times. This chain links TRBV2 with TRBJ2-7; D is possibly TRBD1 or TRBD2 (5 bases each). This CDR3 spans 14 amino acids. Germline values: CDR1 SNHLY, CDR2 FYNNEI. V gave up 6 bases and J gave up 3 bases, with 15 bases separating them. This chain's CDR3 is CASSRLAGGYEQYF. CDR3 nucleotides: TGTGCCAGCAGCCGCTTAGCTGGGGGCTACGAGCAGTACTTC.

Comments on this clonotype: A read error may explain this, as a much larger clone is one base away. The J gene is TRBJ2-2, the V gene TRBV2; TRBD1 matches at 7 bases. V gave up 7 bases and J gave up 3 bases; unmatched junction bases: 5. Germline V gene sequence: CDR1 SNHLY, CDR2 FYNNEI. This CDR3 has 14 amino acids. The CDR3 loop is CASIGTVDTGELFF. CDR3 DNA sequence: TGTGCCAGCATCGGGACAGTGGACACCGGGGAGCTGTTTTTT.

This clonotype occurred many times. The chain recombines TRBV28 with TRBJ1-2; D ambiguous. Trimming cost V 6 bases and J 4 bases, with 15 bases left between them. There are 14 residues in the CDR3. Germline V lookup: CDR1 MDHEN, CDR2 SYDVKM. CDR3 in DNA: TGTGCCAGCAGGGTCCCATCCAGGACCTATGGCTACACCTTC. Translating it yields CASRVPSRTYGYTF.

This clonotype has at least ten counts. CDR3 sequence reads: CASGRKRTPPALETQYF. DNA for the CDR3: TGTGCCAGCGGACGTAAGAGGACCCCCCCCGCTCTAGAGACCCAGTACTTC. V usage is TRBV2 and J usage is TRBJ2-5, with D hard to call. The germline V gene encodes CDR1 SNHLY and CDR2 FYNNEI. The ends were cut back, 8 bases at V and 4 bases at J, with 26 bases in the middle. This CDR3 contains 17 residues.

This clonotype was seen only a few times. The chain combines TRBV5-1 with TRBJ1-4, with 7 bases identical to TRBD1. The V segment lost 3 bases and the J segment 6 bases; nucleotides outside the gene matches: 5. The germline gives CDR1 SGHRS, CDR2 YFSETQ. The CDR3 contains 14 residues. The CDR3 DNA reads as TGCGCCAGCAGCTCGACAGGGCAGGATGAAAAACTGTTTTTT. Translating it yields CASSSTGQDEKLFF.